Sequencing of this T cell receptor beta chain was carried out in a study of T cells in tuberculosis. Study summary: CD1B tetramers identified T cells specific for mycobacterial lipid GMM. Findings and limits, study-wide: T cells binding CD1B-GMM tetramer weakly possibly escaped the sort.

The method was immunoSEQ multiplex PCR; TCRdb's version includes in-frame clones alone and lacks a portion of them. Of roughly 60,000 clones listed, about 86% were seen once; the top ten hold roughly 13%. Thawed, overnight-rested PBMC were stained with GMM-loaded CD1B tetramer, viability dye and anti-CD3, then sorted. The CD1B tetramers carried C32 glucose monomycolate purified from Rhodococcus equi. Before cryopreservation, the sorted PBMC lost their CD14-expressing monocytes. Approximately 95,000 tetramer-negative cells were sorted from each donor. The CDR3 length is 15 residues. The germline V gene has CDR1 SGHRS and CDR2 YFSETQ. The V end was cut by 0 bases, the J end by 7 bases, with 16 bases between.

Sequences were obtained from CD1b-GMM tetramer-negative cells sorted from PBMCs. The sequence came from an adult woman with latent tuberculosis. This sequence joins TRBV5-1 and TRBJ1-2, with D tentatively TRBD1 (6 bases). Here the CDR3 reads CASSLDGQRTGGYTF. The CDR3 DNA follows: TGCGCCAGCAGCTTGGATGGACAGCGGACGGGTGGCTACACCTTC.